The next 23 T cell receptor beta chains were all read from a single sample in a study of blood T cell repertoires in COVID-19 (dated by TCRdb to between 2020 and 2021). Libraries were built with the immunoSEQ multiplex PCR assay. TCRdb obtained this table from immuneACCESS and retained in-frame rearrangements with V and J assigned. These tables miss some clones; where compared with another copy, unresolved V genes account for less than half of the shortfall, and the remainder is unexplained. This sample holds 180,000 or so clones; roughly 89% were observed only once. The ten largest clones add up to around 3.5% of the sample. Sequenced: peripheral blood. All receptors derive from a man aged 18 to 29 with active or convalescent COVID-19.

V gene TRBV5-4 combines with J gene TRBJ2-5, with D perhaps TRBD2 (7 bases). Trimming removed 4 bases from V and 0 bases from J, with 25 bases in between. The CDR3 extends over 19 amino acids. Germline V gene sequence: CDR1 SGHNT, CDR2 YYREEE (reference sequence). The CDR3 DNA follows: TGTGCCAGCAGCGGAGGGGGGGCCTCTACCTCGTGGTACCAAGAGACCCAGTACTTC. It translates to CASSGGGASTSWYQETQYF.

The chain combines TRBV28 with TRBJ1-2; the D is unclear. Trimming pared 5 bases from V and 1 base from J, leaving 8 bases between. This CDR3 has 13 residues. CDR1 MDHEN and CDR2 SYDVKM come from the germline V gene. CDR3 loop: CASSTQDNYGYTF. CDR3 DNA: TGTGCCAGCAGTACCCAGGATAACTATGGCTACACCTTC.

V usage is TRBV28 and J usage is TRBJ1-2; 7 positions match TRBD1. CDR1 and CDR2 from the germline V gene are MDHEN and SYDVKM. The CDR3 spans 15 residues. V shed 6 bases and J 3 bases; nucleotides not matched to a gene: 10. The chain's CDR3 is CASRKTGMYDYGYTF. The CDR3 DNA follows: TGTGCCAGCAGAAAGACAGGGATGTATGACTATGGCTACACCTTC.

This chain connects TRBV2 to TRBJ2-7; weak D call: TRBD1 (6 bases). The CDR3 is made up of 12 amino acids. Germline V CDR1 and CDR2: SNHLY, FYNNEI. V shed 6 bases and J shed 3 bases, with 9 bases lying between them. The CDR3 reads CASRYRVYEQYF. The DNA of the CDR3 is TGTGCCAGCAGATACAGGGTCTACGAGCAGTACTTC.

In its sample, this clone was seen once. The chain combines TRBV5-1 with TRBJ2-1; 10 bases are shared with TRBD1. Germline assignment: CDR1 SGHRS and CDR2 YFSETQ. This CDR3 has 16 residues. V was pared by 6 bases and J by 3 bases, with 9 bases of the junction left unmatched. CDR3 coding DNA: TGCGCCAGCACCTACGGGACAGGGGAACTCTACAATGAGCAGTTCTTC. It encodes CASTYGTGELYNEQFF. The full variable domain, completed using reference TRBV5-1 and TRBJ2-1, is KAGVTQTPRYLIKTRGQQVTLSCSPISGHRSVSWYQQTPGQGLQFLFEYFSETQRNKGNFPGRFSGRQFSNSRSEMNVSTLELGDSALYLCASTYGTGELYNEQFFGPGTRLTVL.

To note about this clone: One junction end disagrees with the germline gene, perhaps due to a read error. The J gene is TRBJ2-5, the V gene TRBV24-1; TRBD2 matches at 11 bases. Germline CDR1 is KGHDR and CDR2 is SFDVKD. This CDR3 region has 14 residues. The CDR3 sequence: CATRDSSGRETQYF. The CDR3 DNA is TGTGCCACCAGGGATTCTAGCGGGAGGGAGACCCAGTACTTC.

The rearrangement links TRBV4-1 to TRBJ1-6; weak D call: TRBD1 (5 bases). The CDR3 contains 16 residues. V lost 5 bases to trimming and J lost 0 bases, with 11 bases between them. CDR1 and CDR2 from the germline V gene are MGHRA and YSYEKL. The CDR3 coding sequence is TGCGCCAGCAGCTTACGGGGGAGCTCCTATAATTCACCCCTCCACTTT. Its protein is CASSLRGSSYNSPLHF.

In its sample, this clone was seen once. The rearrangement uses TRBV10-3 and TRBJ1-1; D gene unclear. Trimming removed 6 bases at V and 0 bases at J, with 8 bases between. The CDR3 runs to 13 residues. Germline V gene lookup returns CDR1 ENHRY and CDR2 SYGVKD. CDR3 loop: CAIRNTMNTEAFF. Here the CDR3 DNA reads TGTGCCATCAGGAATACAATGAACACTGAAGCTTTCTTT.

The rearrangement joins TRBV7-9 to TRBJ1-4; D not resolved. The CDR3 extends over 11 amino acids. CDR1 SEHNR and CDR2 FQNEAQ come from the germline V gene (reference sequence). Trimming took off 5 bases at V and 7 bases at J, with 5 bases between the two ends. In nucleotides, the CDR3 is TGTGCCAGCAGCCCAGGTGAAAAACTGTTTTTT. It translates to CASSPGEKLFF.

The chain employs TRBV28 and TRBJ1-6; the D gene is possibly TRBD1 (6 bases). This CDR3 is built from 17 residues. Germline loops: CDR1 MDHEN, CDR2 SYDVKM. Trimming removed 6 bases at V and 1 base at J, with 16 bases between. The CDR3 coding sequence is TGTGCCAGCAGCGGTCGGACAGCTAAGTCCTATAATTCACCCCTCCACTTT. Its translation: CASSGRTAKSYNSPLHF.

The chain recombines TRBV24-1 with TRBJ1-3; 7 nucleotides align to TRBD1. Looked up from germline, CDR1 is KGHDR and CDR2 is SFDVKD. J gave up 4 bases and V 4 bases, and 12 bases lay outside the gene matches. The CDR3 is made up of 17 amino acids. DNA of the CDR3: TGTGCCACCAGTGAGAGCAAAGGGGGCGCGGAAGGAAACACCATATATTTT. It specifies CATSESKGGAEGNTIYF.

The sample holds one count of this clone. V is TRBV3-1 (or the pseudogene TRBV3-2) and J is TRBJ2-3; 9 bases align to TRBD2. The germline gives CDR1 LGHDT, CDR2 YNNKEL (reference sequence). This CDR3 is built from 18 residues. V was pared by 1 base and J by 0 bases, with 8 bases of the junction left unmatched. This chain's CDR3 is CASSQVGGGVASTDTQYF. CDR3 DNA: TGTGCCAGCAGCCAAGTTGGCGGGGGGGTCGCTAGCACAGATACGCAGTATTTT.

V usage is TRBV18 and J usage is TRBJ2-7; the D is unclear. The CDR3 extends over 12 amino acids. V shed 6 bases and J shed 6 bases, with 12 bases lying between them. Germline V gene lookup returns CDR1 KGHSH and CDR2 LQKENI. The CDR3 region is CASSQRAAEQYF. For the CDR3, the DNA is TGTGCCAGCTCCCAACGCGCTGCCGAGCAGTACTTC.

The chain links TRBV9 to TRBJ1-2, with D tentatively TRBD1 (5 bases). CDR1 and CDR2 from the germline V gene are SGDLS and YYNGEE. CDR3 size: 16 residues. The V end was cut by 0 bases, the J end by 4 bases, with 16 bases between. The CDR3 loop is CASSVDWGADAYGYTF. CDR3 nucleotide sequence: TGTGCCAGCAGCGTAGATTGGGGCGCCGACGCCTATGGCTACACCTTC.

The CDR3 bases are TGCGCCAGCAGAGTCGAAGGGGCAGAGACCCAGTACTTC. This gives the protein CASRVEGAETQYF. The rearrangement links TRBV5-1 to TRBJ2-5; D is perhaps TRBD1 (5 bases). Trimming cost V 5 bases and J 4 bases, with 12 bases left between them. The CDR3 runs 13 residues. Germline V lookup: CDR1 SGHRS, CDR2 YFSETQ.

This sequence joins TRBV30 and TRBJ1-2; TRBD1 aligns across 11 bases. V lost 2 bases, J lost 9 bases, and 8 bases stayed unmatched. Germline V gene lookup returns CDR1 GTSNPN and CDR2 SVGIG (reference sequence). The CDR3 covers 14 residues. This chain's CDR3 is CAWSIVGQGERYTF. CDR3 DNA sequence: TGTGCCTGGAGTATAGTGGGACAGGGGGAACGCTACACCTTC.

This chain's CDR3 is CASSEPSGGDLALPTNEKLFF. Written as DNA, the CDR3 is TGCGCCAGCAGTGAGCCCTCGGGGGGGGACCTGGCGCTGCCGACTAATGAAAAACTGTTTTTT. V gene TRBV10-1 combines with J gene TRBJ1-4, with D perhaps TRBD1 (5 bases). With 2 bases removed from V and 2 bases from J, the gap between germline ends came to 27 bases. The V gene's germline CDR1 is WNHNN and CDR2 SYGVQD (reference sequence). The CDR3 is made up of 21 amino acids.

The chain uses TRBV5-4 and TRBJ1-3, with 8 positions matching TRBD1. CDR3 length: 17 amino acids. With 4 bases clipped from V and 0 bases from J, the junction kept 9 bases outside the gene matches. The V gene's germline CDR1 is SGHNT and CDR2 YYREEE (reference sequence). CDR3 amino acids: CASSAGQGTSSGNTIYF. The CDR3 bases are TGTGCCAGCAGCGCAGGACAGGGAACGAGCTCTGGAAACACCATATATTTT.

This chain uses TRBV19 with TRBJ2-3, with D possibly being TRBD1 (6 bases). V shed 5 bases and J shed 3 bases, with 12 bases lying between them. The CDR3 sequence is 14 residues long. Germline CDR1 reads LNHDA; CDR2 reads SQIVND (reference sequence). The CDR3 protein is CASSSSGATDTQYF. The CDR3 bases are TGTGCCAGTAGTTCCTCAGGGGCGACAGATACGCAGTATTTT.

This clone was counted a few times. The rearrangement joins TRBV19 to TRBJ1-1, with a tentative D call TRBD1 (5 bases). This CDR3 spans 13 amino acids. The germline V and J ends were trimmed by 8 bases and 0 bases, with 10 bases remaining between them. Germline CDR1 reads LNHDA; CDR2 reads SQIVND (reference sequence). In nucleotides, the CDR3 is TGTGCCAGTGGGGCGACGATGAACACTGAAGCTTTCTTT. Encoded protein: CASGATMNTEAFF.

The chain links TRBV19 to TRBJ1-1; D call uncertain. Germline V gene data show CDR1 as LNHDA and CDR2 as SQIVND (reference sequence). The length of the CDR3 is 14 residues. V dropped 3 bases and J dropped 1 base, with 9 bases sitting between them. CDR3 bases: TGTGCCAGTAGTATTAGAGTGTGGAACACTGAAGCTTTCTTT. This encodes CASSIRVWNTEAFF. Variable domain in full (rest from reference TRBV19 and TRBJ1-1): DGGITQSPKYLFRKEGQNVTLSCEQNLNHDAMYWYRQDPGQGLRLIYYSQIVNDFQKGDIAEGYSVSREKKESFPLTVTSAQKNPTAFYLCASSIRVWNTEAFFGQGTRLTVV.

The chain combines TRBV28 with TRBJ1-4; D unresolved. This CDR3 is built from 14 residues. CDR1 MDHEN and CDR2 SYDVKM come from the germline V gene. With 3 bases removed from V and 5 bases from J, the gap between germline ends came to 10 bases. The CDR3 protein is CASSLAALNEKLFF. CDR3 coding DNA: TGTGCCAGCAGTTTGGCTGCTCTGAATGAAAAACTGTTTTTT.

The genes are TRBV30 and TRBJ2-7, with 12 bases aligning to TRBD2. This CDR3 region has 13 residues. Germline-derived CDR1 and CDR2 are GTSNPN and SVGIG (reference sequence). V was clipped by 5 bases and J by 6 bases; unmatched bases: 5. CDR3 loop: CAWGGLAGTEQYF. The CDR3 nucleotides read TGTGCCTGGGGTGGACTAGCGGGAACCGAGCAGTACTTC.